The entry that follows covers one T cell receptor (beta chain) sequence. No antigen is known for it. Base quality data are lacking; no much larger clone is found one base away. This specimen comes from a study of T cell responses to AZD1222 COVID-19 vaccine (dated by TCRdb to about 2021). Regarding the research as a whole: Because spike-specific TCR depth and breadth did not differ between the two schedules, AZD1222 recipients who got a second dose at roughly 4 weeks were pooled with those who got a second dose at roughly 12 weeks. A total of 233 trial participants underwent TCR sequencing, of whom under 220 had received two doses of AZD1222 and some 25 had received two doses of the MenACWY control vaccine. Trial participants were enrolled into age subgroups of 18-55, 56-69 and 70-plus years, which contained around 150, 28 and 57 TCR-sequenced participants, respectively.

The CDR3 regions of human TCRbeta chains were subjected to immunosequencing. The study's own analysis went as follows. Repertoire TCRs were matched against a reference library of SARS-CoV-2-specific TCRs generated with the MIRA antigen-specificity platform. Breadth was defined as the fraction of unique TCRs that were SARS-CoV-2-associated. Depth was defined as the fraction of total T cells that were SARS-CoV-2-associated. Each spike-specific TCR was assigned to its reactive spike region and to a CD4 or CD8 class using the MIRA data. Log10-transformed breadth and depth values were compared by one-way ANOVA with Sidak's multiple comparisons tests. TCRdb's version of the immuneACCESS table is confined to in-frame rearrangements and falls short of the full clone set. An unresolved V gene accounts for under half of the shortfall where checked; the remainder is of unknown origin. For V, J and clone size, that table is used; D and trimming come from the DNA. The sample data list fewer than 120,000 clones, and roughly four fifths of these were observed just once. Clones ranked in the top ten supply roughly 5% of the sample.

The time point label, as the study defines it: baseline before first vaccination. Samples from vaccinated people were obtained from the UK trials COV001 and COV002, which included a single-blind randomized controlled phase 2/3 trial of AZD1222 (ChAdOx1 nCoV-19) in healthy adults. For TCRbeta chain sequencing, PBMC samples were collected from trial participants at day 0 and at day 28 after the second dose. The CDR3 has 15 amino acids, counting the end cysteine and phenylalanine. Only the CDR3 region is kept as DNA, spanning 45 bases read in frame from base 1. V is clipped by 5 bases and J by 0 bases, and the sequence between their germline boundaries is 10 bases long. Sequences LNHDA (CDR1) and SQIVND (CDR2) are obtained from the germline V gene (reference sequence). Results and caveats for the whole study, not just this receptor: Because no samples from the day 14 peak response were available, repertoires could be characterized only after the peak T cell response. The 56-69-year group was small, and its depth increase did not reach significance, likely because of low power. Participants were mostly white British, with more females than males. The authors suggested clonal diversity may have been underestimated. Only five to seven AZD1222 recipients were SARS-CoV-2 seropositive at baseline, limiting conclusions about previously exposed vaccinees. Vaccine-associated CD4 TCRs spanned the whole spike protein, with dominant responses in regions 160-218 and 743-854. Spike-specific TCR breadth and depth rose significantly after two AZD1222 doses compared with day 0 and with MenACWY recipients. Nearly half of unique spike-specific TCRs reportedly recognized epitopes outside regions mutated in the B.1.351 and B.1.1.7 variants.

The V and J genes are TRBV19 and TRBJ2-2, with the D gene not confidently named. The input for sequencing was peripheral blood, taken on day 0 of AZD1222 vaccination. The clonotype comes from an adult in good health. This receptor has the CDR3 CASSADGSNTGELFF. The DNA sequence is as follows: TGTGCCAGTAGTGCGGACGGATCGAACACCGGGGAGCTGTTTTTT.